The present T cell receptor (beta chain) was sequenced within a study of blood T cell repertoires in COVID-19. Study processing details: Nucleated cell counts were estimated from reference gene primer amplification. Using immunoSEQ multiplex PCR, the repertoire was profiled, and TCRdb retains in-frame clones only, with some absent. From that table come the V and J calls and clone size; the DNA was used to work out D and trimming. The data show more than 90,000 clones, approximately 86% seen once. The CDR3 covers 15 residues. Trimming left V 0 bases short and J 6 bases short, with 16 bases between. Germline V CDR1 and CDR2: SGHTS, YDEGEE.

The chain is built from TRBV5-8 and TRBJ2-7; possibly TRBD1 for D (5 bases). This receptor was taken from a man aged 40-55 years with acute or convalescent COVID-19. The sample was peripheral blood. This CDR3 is CASSLGGAESGEQYF. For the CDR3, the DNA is TGTGCCAGCAGCTTGGGGGGCGCGGAGTCAGGCGAGCAGTACTTC.